These 27 T cell receptor beta chains originate from one sample sequenced in a study of regulatory dendritic cells for organ transplantation. CFSE-labeled sorted T cells met regulatory or mature dendritic cells for roughly 5 days. Their antigens remain unidentified. Sequencing was performed with immunoSEQ multiplex PCR; in TCRdb, only in-frame clones are kept and a portion is missing. The sample carries over 8,500 clones, around 75% recorded once. Sequencing input: memory CD4+ T cells from blood cultured with regulatory dendritic cells. The sample's subset: CD45RO+ memory T cells. These receptors were obtained from a human donor in good health.

The chain has TRBV2 and TRBJ2-5; 11 bases fit TRBD2. The trim removed 5 bases at V and 5 bases at J, leaving 7 bases unmatched. Germline loops: CDR1 SNHLY, CDR2 FYNNEI. The CDR3 is 15 amino acids. CDR3 region: CASSSTSGGPETQYF. The CDR3 DNA reads as TGTGCCAGCAGTTCTACTAGCGGGGGACCGGAGACCCAGTACTTC.

J is TRBJ1-2 and V is TRBV5-6; no clear D. The V end was cut by 2 bases, the J end by 4 bases, with 15 bases between. This CDR3 is 15 amino acids long. CDR1 is SGHDT and CDR2 is YYEEEE in the germline V gene. DNA of the CDR3: TGTGCCAGCAGCTTCCAGGATTGGGAGTCCTATGGCTACACCTTC. Amino acids: CASSFQDWESYGYTF.

V is TRBV6-5 and J is TRBJ1-3; 7 bases fit TRBD1. With 4 bases clipped from V and 1 base from J, the junction kept 4 bases outside the gene matches. This CDR3 region has 15 residues. Germline loops: CDR1 MNHEY, CDR2 SVGAGI. The CDR3, as DNA: TGTGCCAGCAGTTCGACAGGGATTTCTGGAAACACCATATATTTT. Amino acid sequence: CASSSTGISGNTIYF.

The chain couples TRBV9 to TRBJ1-1; 7 nucleotides align to TRBD1. The CDR3 spans 15 residues. Germline V gene data show CDR1 as SGDLS and CDR2 as YYNGEE. The V gene end was trimmed by 4 bases and the J gene end by 1 base; junction bases not matched to a gene: 7. The CDR3 DNA sequence: TGTGCCAGCAGCTCTCAGGGGGGTACGAACACTGAAGCTTTCTTT. Its translation is CASSSQGGTNTEAFF.

The CDR3 sequence is CASSYYQKGQWTEAFF. The DNA for the CDR3 is TGTGCCAGCAGTTATTATCAGAAGGGGCAGTGGACTGAAGCTTTCTTT. The rearrangement uses TRBV6-5 and TRBJ1-1, with D maybe TRBD1 (5 bases). CDR1 and CDR2 from the germline V gene are MNHEY and SVGAGI. Between the trimmed V and J ends, which lost 3 bases and 5 bases, there was a span of 19 bases. The CDR3 covers 16 residues.

The V call is TRBV5-5, the J call TRBJ2-7; TRBD2 might be the D (6 bases). Germline lookup yields CDR1 SGHKS and CDR2 YYEKEE (reference sequence). This CDR3 has 14 residues. Trimming took 2 bases from V and 6 from J, leaving 15 bases between them. The DNA for the CDR3 is TGTGCCAGCAGCTTCTCGGAGGGCTATCGCGAGCAGTACTTC. Translated: CASSFSEGYREQYF. The whole variable domain, filled in from reference TRBV5-5 and TRBJ2-7, reads DAGVTQSPTHLIKTRGQQVTLRCSPISGHKSVSWYQQVLGQGPQFIFQYYEKEERGRGNFPDRFSARQFPNYSSELNVNALLLGDSALYLCASSFSEGYREQYFGPGTRLTVT.

A single count supports this clone. The CDR3 bases are TGCGCCAGCAGCTTAGGGGGAATCGAAAACATTCAGTACTTC. The encoded protein is CASSLGGIENIQYF. The chain combines TRBV5-1 with TRBJ2-4, with D possibly TRBD1 on 6 matching bases. The CDR3 length is 14 residues. The germline V gene has CDR1 SGHRS and CDR2 YFSETQ. V was shortened by 2 bases and J by 5 bases, with 11 bases between the two germline ends.

The CDR3 sequence is CASSDKDKNTEAFF. CDR3 nucleotide sequence: TGTGCCAGCAGTGACAAGGACAAGAACACTGAAGCTTTCTTT. The chain carries TRBV6-4 and TRBJ1-1, with D possibly being TRBD1 (5 bases). The CDR3 loop spans 14 amino acids. Germline CDR1 MRHNA, CDR2 SNTAGT. V was cut by 2 bases and J by 1 base, with 8 bases left in between.

The V call is TRBV19, the J call TRBJ2-3, with 10 bases lining up with TRBD2. The CDR3 runs 15 residues. Trimming removed 7 bases from V and 0 bases from J; junction bases left unmatched: 4. Germline CDR1 LNHDA, CDR2 SQIVND (reference sequence). CDR3 sequence reads: CASKLAGLSTDTQYF. The CDR3 bases are TGTGCCAGTAAACTAGCGGGGTTAAGCACAGATACGCAGTATTTT.

This chain uses TRBV11-3 with TRBJ2-7, with D perhaps TRBD2 (6 bases). The CDR3 length is 18 residues. V was trimmed by 0 bases and J by 1 base, leaving 19 bases between them. The V gene's germline CDR1 is SGHNT and CDR2 YENEEA. CDR3 in amino acids: CASSLESGGQVPSYEQYF. The DNA of the CDR3 is TGTGCCAGCAGCTTAGAGTCAGGAGGGCAGGTCCCTTCCTACGAGCAGTACTTC. The whole variable domain, filled in from reference TRBV11-3 and TRBJ2-7, reads EAGVVQSPRYKIIEKKQPVAFWCNPISGHNTLYWYLQNLGQGPELLIRYENEEAVDDSQLPKDRFSAERLKGVDSTLKIQPAELGDSAVYLCASSLESGGQVPSYEQYFGPGTRLTVT.

CDR3: CASSLRREVLNYEQYF. Here the CDR3 DNA reads TGTGCCAGCAGCTTAAGGCGCGAGGTTCTCAACTACGAGCAGTACTTC. The rearrangement joins TRBV7-8 to TRBJ2-7; D unclear. V lost 2 bases and J lost 3, with 17 bases in between. Germline V gene data show CDR1 as SGHVS and CDR2 as FQNEAQ. This CDR3 region has 16 residues.

This clone has a single count. The chain links TRBV4-1 to TRBJ2-3, with 9 bases identical to TRBD1. The CDR3 sequence is 15 residues long. Germline CDR1 MGHRA, CDR2 YSYEKL. V trimming: 5 bases; J trimming: 3 bases; junction bases outside the gene matches: 6. This CDR3 is CASSSGQGSTDTQYF. CDR3 bases: TGCGCCAGCAGCAGTGGACAGGGGAGTACAGATACGCAGTATTTT.

The rearrangement links TRBV5-1 to TRBJ1-2; no firm D call. The CDR3 has 14 residues. The germline V gene has CDR1 SGHRS and CDR2 YFSETQ. The V end was cut by 0 bases, the J end by 3 bases, with 9 bases between. CDR3 sequence: CASSLVSGDYGYTF. CDR3 in DNA: TGCGCCAGCAGCTTGGTATCCGGGGACTATGGCTACACCTTC.

The rearrangement joins TRBV7-9 to TRBJ2-3; D may be TRBD1 (6 bases). Germline CDR1 reads SEHNR; CDR2 reads FQNEAQ (reference sequence). This CDR3 contains 15 residues. V lost 2 bases, J lost 5 bases, and 14 bases lay in between. The CDR3: CASSLMAGAKDTQYF. The DNA for the CDR3 is TGTGCCAGCAGCTTAATGGCAGGGGCAAAAGATACGCAGTATTTT. The full variable domain, in which reference TRBV7-9 and TRBJ2-3 provide the parts outside the CDR3, is DTGVSQNPRHKITKRGQNVTFRCDPISEHNRLYWYRQTLGQGPEFLTYFQNEAQLEKSRLLSDRFSAERPKGSFSTLEIQRTEQGDSAMYLCASSLMAGAKDTQYFGPGTRLTVL.

This chain connects TRBV5-6 to TRBJ1-2; 9 positions match TRBD1. This CDR3 region has 14 residues. The germline V gene has CDR1 SGHDT and CDR2 YYEEEE. The V segment lost 4 bases and the J segment 2 bases; nucleotides outside the gene matches: 3. CDR3: CASSRDRGNYGYTF. DNA for the CDR3: TGTGCCAGCAGCCGTGACAGGGGGAACTATGGCTACACCTTC.

The rearrangement uses TRBV6-5 and TRBJ1-4, with a possible D match to TRBD1 (6 bases). V lost 6 bases and J lost 7, with 9 bases in between. The germline CDR1 and CDR2 sequences are MNHEY and SVGAGI. CDR3 length: 12 amino acids. CDR3 residues: CASRQGGEKLFF. For the CDR3, the DNA is TGTGCCAGCAGACAAGGGGGTGAAAAACTGTTTTTT.

J is TRBJ1-1 and V is TRBV29-1; D perhaps matches TRBD1 (5 bases). With 5 bases removed from V and 1 base from J, the gap between germline ends came to 11 bases. The CDR3 spans 13 residues. Per germline, CDR1 SQVTM and CDR2 ANQGSEA. The CDR3 here is CSVTDRPNTEAFF. CDR3 in DNA: TGCAGCGTTACCGACAGACCGAACACTGAAGCTTTCTTT. Combining the CDR3 with reference TRBV29-1 and TRBJ1-1 gives the whole variable domain SAVISQKPSRDICQRGTSLTIQCQVDSQVTMMFWYRQQPGQSLTLIATANQGSEATYESGFVIDKFPISRPNLTFSTLTVSNMSPEDSSIYLCSVTDRPNTEAFFGQGTRLTVV.

The chain carries TRBV2 and TRBJ2-5; TRBD2 is a possible D gene (6 bases). The length of the CDR3 is 13 residues. V was shortened by 5 bases and J by 9 bases, with 16 bases between the two germline ends. Per the germline V gene, CDR1 is SNHLY and CDR2 is FYNNEI. The CDR3 sequence is CASSQGLREAQYF. The CDR3 coding sequence is TGTGCCAGCAGTCAGGGCCTAAGGGAGGCCCAGTACTTC.

The V gene is TRBV5-4, the J gene TRBJ2-2; possible D gene TRBD2, 6 bases. The germline V gene encodes CDR1 SGHNT and CDR2 YYREEE (reference sequence). Trimming pared 0 bases from V and 6 bases from J, leaving 12 bases between. There are 15 residues in the CDR3. The chain's CDR3 is CASSLVMGEAGELFF. The CDR3 nucleotides read TGTGCCAGCAGCTTGGTAATGGGGGAGGCCGGGGAGCTGTTTTTT.

This clone was recorded once. The chain combines TRBV5-4 with TRBJ1-2; D gene unclear. The V gene lost 5 bases and the J gene lost 0 bases, with 11 bases spanning the gap. Germline CDR1 reads SGHNT; CDR2 reads YYREEE (reference sequence). This CDR3 is built from 14 residues. This CDR3 is CASSPAAANYGYTF. The CDR3 nucleotides are TGTGCCAGCAGTCCAGCAGCGGCTAACTATGGCTACACCTTC.

The gene calls are TRBV18 and TRBJ2-7, with 7 bases identical to TRBD1. Per the germline V gene, CDR1 is KGHSH and CDR2 is LQKENI. The CDR3 covers 16 residues. V gave up 3 bases and J gave up 1 base; unmatched junction bases: 9. CDR3 loop: CASSPPGTVRSYEQYF. As DNA, the CDR3 is TGTGCCAGCTCACCCCCCGGGACAGTTAGATCCTACGAGCAGTACTTC.

Only a few counts were recorded for this clone. The V and J genes are TRBV19 and TRBJ1-1; 7 bases line up with TRBD1. The CDR3 totals 12 residues. Looked up from germline, CDR1 is LNHDA and CDR2 is SQIVND (reference sequence). The V and J ends lost 7 bases and 4 bases, in that order; junction bases with no gene match: 3. Written as DNA, the CDR3 is TGTGCCAGTAACCGACAGGGCACTGAAGCTTTCTTT. Encoded protein: CASNRQGTEAFF.

The rearrangement joins TRBV7-7 to TRBJ2-2; TRBD1 agrees at 12 bases. The CDR3 consists of 16 residues. V lost 5 bases to trimming and J lost 6 bases; unmatched junction nucleotides: 7. From germline, CDR1 is SSHAT and CDR2 FNYEAQ (reference sequence). The chain's CDR3 is CASSPGTGGAAGELFF. The CDR3 DNA is TGTGCCAGCAGCCCCGGGACAGGGGGCGCGGCCGGGGAGCTGTTTTTT.

The J gene is TRBJ2-5, the V gene TRBV19; TRBD2 is a possible D gene (5 bases). The CDR3 consists of 14 residues. V shed 5 bases and J shed 1 base, with 11 bases lying between them. Germline V CDR1 and CDR2: LNHDA, SQIVND (reference sequence). Here the CDR3 DNA reads TGTGCCAGTAGTGAGACGGGGAGCCAAGAGACCCAGTACTTC. Its protein product is CASSETGSQETQYF.

V gene TRBV2 combines with J gene TRBJ1-4, with 9 bases fitting TRBD1. Losses at the gene ends were 7 bases for V and 5 bases for J; bases not matched to a gene: 11. The CDR3 is 16 residues long. Per germline, CDR1 SNHLY and CDR2 FYNNEI. CDR3 sequence: CASTADRGIGNEKLFF. The CDR3 DNA is TGTGCCAGCACGGCCGACAGGGGGATTGGGAATGAAAAACTGTTTTTT.

This chain uses TRBV9 with TRBJ1-5, with TRBD1 as a possible D gene (6 bases). The CDR3 is made up of 16 amino acids. Trimming removed 0 bases from V and 4 bases from J, with 14 bases in between. CDR1 and CDR2 from the germline V gene are SGDLS and YYNGEE. The CDR3, as DNA: TGTGCCAGCAGCGTAGAGGGCAGGGGCCCAAATCAGCCCCAGCATTTT. It is translated as CASSVEGRGPNQPQHF.

Sample share makes this clone medium-sized. The chain recombines TRBV19 with TRBJ1-2; 7 positions agree with TRBD1. CDR3 length equals 14 residues. Germline lookup yields CDR1 LNHDA and CDR2 SQIVND (reference sequence). The V gene end was trimmed by 3 bases and the J gene end by 6 bases; junction bases not matched to a gene: 7. CDR3 bases: TGTGCCAGTAGTATTGGACAGGCAGTGGATGGCTACACCTTC. This gives the protein CASSIGQAVDGYTF.